Listed below are T cell receptor beta chains from one sample, sequenced in a study of blood T cells in healthy people across ages. TCRdb called the 5' RACE reads again in MiXCR, with one record for every CDR3 protein. The table has a few hundred thousand distinct CDR3 sequences, 27% seen once; the top ten hold approximately 17%. The sequencing sample was made of blood. All receptors come from a woman between 65 and 79 years old in good health. CDR3s include the opening cysteine and the closing phenylalanine or tryptophan. The D gene is left open where the match is weak. Only some rows state a clone size, as once, few, many or a class for expanded clones.

v_gene,abundance,j_gene,d_gene,CDR3aa,CDR3nt
TRBV20-1,.,TRBJ2-5,TRBD2,CSAPTGGGVGTQYF,TGCAGTGCCCCTACGGGAGGGGGAGTAGGGACCCAGTACTTC
TRBV20-1,.,TRBJ2-7,.,CSASLSYEQYF,TGCAGTGCGAGCTTGTCCTACGAGCAGTACTTC
TRBV7-3,few,TRBJ2-3,.,CASSLWGATDTQYF,TGTGCCAGCAGCTTATGGGGGGCCACAGATACGCAGTATTTT
TRBV19,.,TRBJ2-2,.,CASRGRGHTGELFF,TGTGCCAGTAGGGGACGAGGCCACACCGGGGAGCTGTTTTTT
TRBV6-2/TRBV6-3,.,TRBJ2-5,.,CASSYGASLETQYF,TGTGCCAGCAGTTACGGGGCTTCGCTCGAGACCCAGTACTTC
TRBV6-5,.,TRBJ1-4,.,CASSYSRDLKGEKLFF,TGTGCCAGCAGTTACTCGAGAGATCTCAAGGGGGAAAAACTGTTTTTT
TRBV29-1,once,TRBJ1-2,.,CSVLVREGYGYTF,TGCAGCGTTCTTGTCAGGGAGGGCTATGGCTACACCTTC
TRBV29-1,few,TRBJ1-4,TRBD1,CSVSGQGATNEKLFF,TGCAGCGTTTCCGGACAGGGGGCAACTAATGAAAAACTGTTTTTT
TRBV29-1,.,TRBJ2-1,.,CSVERGYNEQFF,TGCAGCGTCGAGAGGGGGTACAATGAGCAGTTCTTC
TRBV21-1,.,TRBJ1-6,.,CASSKGGDRRPPLHF,TGTGCCAGCAGCAAAGGTGGGGACCGCCGTCCACCCCTCCACTTT
TRBV12-3/TRBV12-4,.,TRBJ1-1,.,CASSLNQVRTEAFF,TGTGCCAGCAGTTTAAATCAGGTGCGCACTGAAGCTTTCTTT
TRBV27,.,TRBJ2-2,.,CASSPWGRGRTGELFF,TGTGCCAGCAGTCCGTGGGGACGGGGGAGAACCGGGGAGCTGTTTTTT
TRBV4-3,.,TRBJ2-1,.,CASSQVPVVEQFF,TGCGCCAGCAGCCAAGTTCCGGTGGTTGAGCAGTTCTTC
TRBV7-2,.,TRBJ1-1,.,CASSLVNVEAFF,TGTGCCAGCAGCTTAGTAAATGTTGAAGCTTTCTTT
TRBV24-1,few,TRBJ2-2,.,CATSGIVKGRQNTGELFF,TGTGCCACCAGTGGAATAGTAAAGGGCAGGCAGAACACCGGGGAGCTGTTTTTT
TRBV18,few,TRBJ1-1,.,CASSPILSDTEAFF,TGTGCCAGCTCACCAATCCTATCCGACACTGAAGCTTTCTTT
TRBV12-3/TRBV12-4,few,TRBJ1-2,.,CASRPGLYGYTF,TGTGCCAGCAGGCCAGGGTTGTATGGCTACACCTTC
TRBV20-1,few,TRBJ2-3,.,CSARQSSTDTQYF,TGCAGTGCAAGGCAGTCAAGCACAGATACGCAGTATTTT
TRBV6-1,.,TRBJ2-3,.,CASSEAVSALTDTQYF,TGTGCCAGCAGTGAAGCGGTCTCAGCTCTCACAGATACGCAGTATTTT
TRBV7-7,few,TRBJ2-1,.,CASSLEGLGEQFF,TGTGCCAGCAGCTTAGAGGGGCTGGGTGAGCAGTTCTTC
TRBV7-9,.,TRBJ1-1,.,CASSLGASRMNTEAFF,TGTGCCAGCAGCTTAGGGGCGTCCCGGATGAACACTGAAGCTTTCTTT
TRBV7-2,.,TRBJ1-4,.,CASTGQPTNEKLFF,TGTGCCAGCACCGGACAGCCAACTAATGAAAAACTGTTTTTT
TRBV10-3,.,TRBJ2-7,.,CAISVFEDEQYF,TGTGCCATCAGTGTGTTCGAGGACGAGCAGTACTTC
TRBV7-9,.,TRBJ2-3,.,CASSPRGDSGTQYF,TGTGCCAGCAGCCCGCGCGGGGACTCGGGTACGCAGTATTTT
TRBV21-1,.,TRBJ2-5,.,CASSKVGTGPPVGETQYF,TGTGCCAGCAGCAAAGTAGGGACAGGTCCCCCGGTGGGAGAGACCCAGTACTTC